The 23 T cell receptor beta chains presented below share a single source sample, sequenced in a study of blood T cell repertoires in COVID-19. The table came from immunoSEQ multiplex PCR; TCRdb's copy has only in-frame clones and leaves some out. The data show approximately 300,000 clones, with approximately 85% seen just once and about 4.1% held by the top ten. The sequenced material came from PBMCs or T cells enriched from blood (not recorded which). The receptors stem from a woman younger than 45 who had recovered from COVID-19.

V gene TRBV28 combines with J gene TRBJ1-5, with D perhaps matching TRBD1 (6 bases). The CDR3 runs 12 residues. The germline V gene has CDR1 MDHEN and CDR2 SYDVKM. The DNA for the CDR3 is TGTACTGGGGGCAGGGCCGGTCAGCCCCAGCATTTT. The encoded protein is CTGGRAGQPQHF.

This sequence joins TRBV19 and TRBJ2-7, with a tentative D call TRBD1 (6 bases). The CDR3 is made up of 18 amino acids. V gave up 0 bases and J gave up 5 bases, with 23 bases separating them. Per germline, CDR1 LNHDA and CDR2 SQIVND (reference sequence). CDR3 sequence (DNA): TGTGCCAGTAGTATAGACGTCCCCAGTCTCAGCGACAGGAACGAGCAGTACTTC. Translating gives CASSIDVPSLSDRNEQYF.

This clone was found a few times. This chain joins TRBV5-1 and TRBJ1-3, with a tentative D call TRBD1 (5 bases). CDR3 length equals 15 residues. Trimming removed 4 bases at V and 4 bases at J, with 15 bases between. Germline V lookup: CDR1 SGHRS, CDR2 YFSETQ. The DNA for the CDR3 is TGCGCCAGCAGCGTTATTGGAGGGGAAGGAAACACCATATATTTT. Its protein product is CASSVIGGEGNTIYF.

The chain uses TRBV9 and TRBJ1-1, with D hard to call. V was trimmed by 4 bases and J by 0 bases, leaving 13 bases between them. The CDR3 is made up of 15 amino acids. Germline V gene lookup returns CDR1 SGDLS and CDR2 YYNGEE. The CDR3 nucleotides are TGTGCCAGCAGCCCCCGCGGTCACATGAACACTGAAGCTTTCTTT. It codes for CASSPRGHMNTEAFF.

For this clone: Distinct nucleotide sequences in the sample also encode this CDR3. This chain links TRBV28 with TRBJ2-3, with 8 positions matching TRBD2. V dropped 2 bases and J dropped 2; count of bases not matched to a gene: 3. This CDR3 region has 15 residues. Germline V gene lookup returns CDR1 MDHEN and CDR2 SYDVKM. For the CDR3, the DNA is TGTGCCAGCAGTTTAGCGGGGGGAACCACAGATACGCAGTATTTT. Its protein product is CASSLAGGTTDTQYF.

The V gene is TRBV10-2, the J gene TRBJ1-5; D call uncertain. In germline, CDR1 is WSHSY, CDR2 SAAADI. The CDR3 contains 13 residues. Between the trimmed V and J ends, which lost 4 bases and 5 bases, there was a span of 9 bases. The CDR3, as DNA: TGCGCCAGCAGTGCTCAATCGGATCAGCCCCAGCATTTT. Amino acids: CASSAQSDQPQHF.

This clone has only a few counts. This CDR3 is CAWRSGTGMSEQYF. DNA for the CDR3: TGTGCCTGGAGGAGCGGGACAGGGATGAGCGAGCAGTACTTC. J is TRBJ2-7 and V is TRBV30; 9 bases fit TRBD1. V was clipped by 3 bases and J by 6 bases; unmatched bases: 9. Germline-derived CDR1 and CDR2 are GTSNPN and SVGIG (reference sequence). There are 14 residues in the CDR3.

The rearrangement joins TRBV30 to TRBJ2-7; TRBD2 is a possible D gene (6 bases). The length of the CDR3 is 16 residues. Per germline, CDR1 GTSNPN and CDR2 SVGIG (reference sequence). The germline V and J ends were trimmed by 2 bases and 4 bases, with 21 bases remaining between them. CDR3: CAWSQTSGRGEYEQYF. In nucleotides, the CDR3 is TGTGCCTGGAGTCAAACATCCGGGAGAGGTGAATACGAGCAGTACTTC. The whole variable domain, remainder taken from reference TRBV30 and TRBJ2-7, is SQTIHQWPATLVQPVGSPLSLECTVEGTSNPNLYWYRQAAGRGLQLLFYSVGIGQISSEVPQNLSASRPQDRQFILSSKKLLLSDSGFYLCAWSQTSGRGEYEQYFGPGTRLTVT.

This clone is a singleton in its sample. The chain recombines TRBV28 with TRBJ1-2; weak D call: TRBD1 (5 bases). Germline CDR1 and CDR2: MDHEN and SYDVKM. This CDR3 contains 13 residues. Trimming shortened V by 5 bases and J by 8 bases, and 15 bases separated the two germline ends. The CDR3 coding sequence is TGTGCCAGCAGTGGGGGGATACTCGACGGCTACACCTTC. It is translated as CASSGGILDGYTF.

The CDR3 is CASRSLDRVFEGYTF. CDR3 coding DNA: TGTGCCAGCAGGAGTTTGGACAGGGTGTTTGAAGGCTACACCTTC. V usage is TRBV6-5 and J usage is TRBJ1-2; 8 positions match TRBD1. The CDR3 sequence is 15 residues long. V lost 6 bases to trimming and J lost 8 bases; unmatched junction nucleotides: 14. Germline V gives CDR1 MNHEY, CDR2 SVGAGI.

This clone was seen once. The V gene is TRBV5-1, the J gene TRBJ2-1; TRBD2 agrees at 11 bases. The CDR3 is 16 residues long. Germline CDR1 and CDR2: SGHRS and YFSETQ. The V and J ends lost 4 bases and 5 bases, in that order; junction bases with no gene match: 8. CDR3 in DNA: TGCGCCAGCAGCCTGCCTCGACTAGCGGGAAACAATGAGCAGTTCTTC. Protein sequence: CASSLPRLAGNNEQFF. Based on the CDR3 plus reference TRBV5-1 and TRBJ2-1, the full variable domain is KAGVTQTPRYLIKTRGQQVTLSCSPISGHRSVSWYQQTPGQGLQFLFEYFSETQRNKGNFPGRFSGRQFSNSRSEMNVSTLELGDSALYLCASSLPRLAGNNEQFFGPGTRLTVL.

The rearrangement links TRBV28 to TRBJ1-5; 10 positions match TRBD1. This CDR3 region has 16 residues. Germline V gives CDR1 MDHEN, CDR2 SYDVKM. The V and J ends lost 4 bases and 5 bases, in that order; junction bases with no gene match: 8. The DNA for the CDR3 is TGTGCCAGCAGTTGGCTCAAGGGGACAGGGGATCAGCCCCAGCATTTT. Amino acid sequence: CASSWLKGTGDQPQHF.

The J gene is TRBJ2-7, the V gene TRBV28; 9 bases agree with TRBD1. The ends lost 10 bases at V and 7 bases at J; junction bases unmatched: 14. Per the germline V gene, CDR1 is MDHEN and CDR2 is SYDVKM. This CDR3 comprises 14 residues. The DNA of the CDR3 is TGTGCCACGCTATCACCGGGACAGGGTCATGAGCAGTACTTC. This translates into CATLSPGQGHEQYF.

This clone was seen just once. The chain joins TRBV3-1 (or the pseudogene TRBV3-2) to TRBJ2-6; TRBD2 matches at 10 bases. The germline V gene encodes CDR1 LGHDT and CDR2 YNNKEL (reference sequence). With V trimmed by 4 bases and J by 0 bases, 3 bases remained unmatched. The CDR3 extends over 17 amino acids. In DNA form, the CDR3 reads TGTGCCAGCAGCCCGGGACTAGCGTTCTCTGGGGCCAACGTCCTGACTTTC. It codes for CASSPGLAFSGANVLTF.

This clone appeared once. CDR3 sequence reads: CASSYSLTQLQYF. The CDR3 region has the DNA TGTGCCAGCAGTTACTCCTTAACACAGCTCCAGTACTTC. The genes are TRBV6-5 and TRBJ2-7; no firm D call. Trimming left V 0 bases short and J 10 bases short, with 13 bases between. The CDR3 is made up of 13 amino acids. Germline CDR1 and CDR2: MNHEY and SVGAGI.

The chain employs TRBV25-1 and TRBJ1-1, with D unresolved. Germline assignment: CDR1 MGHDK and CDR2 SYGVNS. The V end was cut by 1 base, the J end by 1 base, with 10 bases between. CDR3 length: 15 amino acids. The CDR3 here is CASSEFGVANTEAFF. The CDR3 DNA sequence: TGTGCCAGCAGTGAATTTGGAGTAGCGAACACTGAAGCTTTCTTT.

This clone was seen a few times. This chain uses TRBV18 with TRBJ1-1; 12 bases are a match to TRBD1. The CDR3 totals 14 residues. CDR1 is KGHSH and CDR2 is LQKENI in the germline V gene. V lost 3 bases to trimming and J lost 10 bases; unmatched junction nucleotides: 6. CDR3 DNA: TGTGCCAGCTCACCGGGACAGGGGGCAGTGGGAGCTTTCTTT. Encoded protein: CASSPGQGAVGAFF.

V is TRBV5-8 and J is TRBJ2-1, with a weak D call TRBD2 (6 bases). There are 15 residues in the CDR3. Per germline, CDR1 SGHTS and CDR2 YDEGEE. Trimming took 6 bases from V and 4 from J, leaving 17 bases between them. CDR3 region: CASTPLWRGYNEQFF. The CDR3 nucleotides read TGTGCCAGCACCCCCTTGTGGCGGGGATACAATGAGCAGTTCTTC.

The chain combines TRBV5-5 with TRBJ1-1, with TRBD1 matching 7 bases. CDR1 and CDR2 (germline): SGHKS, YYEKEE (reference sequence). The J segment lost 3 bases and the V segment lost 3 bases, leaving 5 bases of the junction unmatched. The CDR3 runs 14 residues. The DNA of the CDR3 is TGTGCCAGCAGCTCGACAGGGACCTACACTGAAGCTTTCTTT. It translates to CASSSTGTYTEAFF.

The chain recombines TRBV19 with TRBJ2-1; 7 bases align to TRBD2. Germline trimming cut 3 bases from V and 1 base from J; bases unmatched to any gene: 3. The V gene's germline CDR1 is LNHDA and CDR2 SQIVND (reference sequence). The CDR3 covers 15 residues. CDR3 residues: CASSISGGSYNEQFF. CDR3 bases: TGTGCCAGTAGTATTTCGGGGGGTTCCTACAATGAGCAGTTCTTC.

The CDR3 loop reads CASSFNLGLAGALGYEQYF. The CDR3 region has the DNA TGTGCCAGCAGTTTCAATCTCGGACTAGCGGGGGCCCTCGGCTACGAGCAGTACTTC. This chain uses TRBV28 with TRBJ2-7; 13 nucleotides align to TRBD2. Germline CDR1 is MDHEN and CDR2 is SYDVKM. The CDR3 covers 19 residues. V was clipped by 3 bases and J by 3 bases; unmatched bases: 14.

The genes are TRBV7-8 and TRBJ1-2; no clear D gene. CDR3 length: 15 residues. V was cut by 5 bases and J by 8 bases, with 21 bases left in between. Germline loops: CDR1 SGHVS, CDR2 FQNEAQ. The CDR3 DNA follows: TGTGCCAGCAGCCCTCGGACTCTCGCCCCGGGGGGCTACACCTTC. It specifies CASSPRTLAPGGYTF.

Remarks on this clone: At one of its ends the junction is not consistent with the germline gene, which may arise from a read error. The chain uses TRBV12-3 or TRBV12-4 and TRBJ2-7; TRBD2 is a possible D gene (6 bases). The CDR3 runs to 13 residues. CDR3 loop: CASSLTSSHEQYF. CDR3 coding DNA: TGTGCCAGCAGTTTAACTAGCTCCCACGAGCAGTACTTC.